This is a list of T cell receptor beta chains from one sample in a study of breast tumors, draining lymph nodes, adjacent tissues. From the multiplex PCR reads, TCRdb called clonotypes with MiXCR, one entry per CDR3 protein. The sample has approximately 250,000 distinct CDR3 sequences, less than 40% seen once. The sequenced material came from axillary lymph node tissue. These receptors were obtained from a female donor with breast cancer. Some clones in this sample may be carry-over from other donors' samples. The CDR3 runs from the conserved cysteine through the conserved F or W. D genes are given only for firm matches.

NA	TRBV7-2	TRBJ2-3	CASSSSLARDTQYF
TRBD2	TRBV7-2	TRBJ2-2	CASSFLMSLGRGGTDTGELFF
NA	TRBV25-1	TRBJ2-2	CASSQTGIGELFF
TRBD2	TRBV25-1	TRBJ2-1	CVSVTSGNNEQFF
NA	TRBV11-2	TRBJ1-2	CASSFEAGPSLNYGYTF
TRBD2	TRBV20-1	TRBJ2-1	CSARTSGGKLNEQFF
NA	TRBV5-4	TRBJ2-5	CASSIGQSQETQYF
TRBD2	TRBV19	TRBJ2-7	CASRSSGQREGGEQYF
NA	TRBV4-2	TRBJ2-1	CASSQGSGVDEQFF
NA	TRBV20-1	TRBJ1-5	CSVRTAAANQPQHF
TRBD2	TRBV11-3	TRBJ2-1	CASSFGGTSGGSRVEQFF
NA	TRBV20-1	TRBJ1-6	CSARETGATPLHF
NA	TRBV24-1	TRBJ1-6	CATSAHNNSPLHF
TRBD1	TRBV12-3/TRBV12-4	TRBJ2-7	CASSGQGADEQYF
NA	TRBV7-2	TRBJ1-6	CASRLTIGTNSPLHF
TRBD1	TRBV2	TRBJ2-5	CASTAGQVQETQYF
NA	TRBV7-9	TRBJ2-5	CASSFLYGLETQYF
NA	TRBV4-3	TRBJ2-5	CASSQNGSSSGRFDQETQYF
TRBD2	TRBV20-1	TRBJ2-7	CSAEREGRYEQYF
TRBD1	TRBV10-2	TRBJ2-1	CASSLTGGSINEQFF
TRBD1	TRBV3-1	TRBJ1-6	CASSPPEDRVGDNSPLHF
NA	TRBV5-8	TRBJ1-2	CASSLNGKYGYTF
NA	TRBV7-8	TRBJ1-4	CASSLGPNEKLFF
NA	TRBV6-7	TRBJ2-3	CASSCYSGEHTDTQYF
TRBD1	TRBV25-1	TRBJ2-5	CASSEGQGLQETQYF
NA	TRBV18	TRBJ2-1	CASSPRIRDDNNEQFF
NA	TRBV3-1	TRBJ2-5	CASSWTEKETQYF
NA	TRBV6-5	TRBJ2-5	CAGLGPWTQYF
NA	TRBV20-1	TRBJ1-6	CSAKDLADNSPLHF
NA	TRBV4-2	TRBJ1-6	CASSQVDESPLHF
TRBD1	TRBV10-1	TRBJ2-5	CASSSGQGEWETQYF
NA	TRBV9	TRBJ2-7	CASSLEAGKSYEPYF
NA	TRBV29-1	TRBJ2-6	CSVNEWGSGANVLTF
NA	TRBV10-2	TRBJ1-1	CASSPGGNTEAFF
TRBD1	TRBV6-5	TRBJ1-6	CASSHTRTGGVSPLHF
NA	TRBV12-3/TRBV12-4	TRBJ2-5	CASSLARIQETQYF
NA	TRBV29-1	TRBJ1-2	CSVVHPGSTNYGYTF
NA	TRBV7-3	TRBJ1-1	CASSLLQGSTEAFF
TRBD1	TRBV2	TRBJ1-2	CASRRDRDGYTF
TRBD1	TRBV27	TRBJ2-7	CASGTAYEQYF
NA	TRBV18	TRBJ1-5	CASSPPSGVSNQPQHF
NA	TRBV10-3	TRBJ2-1	CAISADNEQLF
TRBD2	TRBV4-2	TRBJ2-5	CASSQDREVAGVPETQYF
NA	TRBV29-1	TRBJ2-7	CSVEAGSSYEQYF
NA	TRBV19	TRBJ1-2	CASSIDRGRSNYGYTF
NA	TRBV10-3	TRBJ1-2	CAISEGQGTYGYTF
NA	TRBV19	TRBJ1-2	CASRLGGRENYGYTF
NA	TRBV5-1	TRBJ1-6	CASTDSYNSPLHF